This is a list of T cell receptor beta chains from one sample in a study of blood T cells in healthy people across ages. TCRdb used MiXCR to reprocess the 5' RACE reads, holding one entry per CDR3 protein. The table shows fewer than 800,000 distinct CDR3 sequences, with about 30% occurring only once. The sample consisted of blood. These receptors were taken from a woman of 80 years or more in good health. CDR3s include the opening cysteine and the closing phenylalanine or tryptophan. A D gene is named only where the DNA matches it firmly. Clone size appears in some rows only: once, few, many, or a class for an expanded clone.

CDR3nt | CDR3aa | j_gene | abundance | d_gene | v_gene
TGTGCCAGCAGTTATCCCGGACAGGGGGCTACCTACGAGCAGTACTTC | CASSYPGQGATYEQYF | TRBJ2-7 | many | TRBD1 | TRBV6-6
TGTGCCAGCAGTAAGGATGGACAGATGAACACTGAAGCTTTCTTT | CASSKDGQMNTEAFF | TRBJ1-1 | NA | NA | TRBV7-9
TGTGCCAGCAGCTTAAACGCGGGGCCGGGTGGAAATGAGCAGTACTTC | CASSLNAGPGGNEQYF | TRBJ2-5 | few | NA | TRBV7-3
TGTGCCAGCAGGCACAGGGGGGAGAACACTGAAGCTTTCTTT | CASRHRGENTEAFF | TRBJ1-1 | few | TRBD1 | TRBV6-5
TGCGCCAGCAGCACCGGACTAGCGGTCTACGAGCAGTACTTC | CASSTGLAVYEQYF | TRBJ2-7 | many | TRBD2 | TRBV5-1
TGTGCCACCAGTGGGCTACCTGGGACTAGCGGGAAGGGCAATGAGCAGTTCTTC | CATSGLPGTSGKGNEQFF | TRBJ2-1 | NA | TRBD2 | TRBV24-1
TGTGCCAGCAGCTTTTTTCAGGGAACGCGGTACAATGAGCAGTTCTTC | CASSFFQGTRYNEQFF | TRBJ2-1 | many | NA | TRBV11-2
TGCGCCAGCAGCCAAGGAATCGGCTCTGGGGCCAACGTCCTGACTTTC | CASSQGIGSGANVLTF | TRBJ2-6 | many | NA | TRBV4-1
TGCAGTGCTAGAGCGGGACAGGGAATTGGCGAGCAGTACTTC | CSARAGQGIGEQYF | TRBJ2-7 | many | TRBD1 | TRBV20-1
TGTGCCAGCAGTTCACCATTAGCCAGCACAGATACGCAGTATTTT | CASSSPLASTDTQYF | TRBJ2-3 | many | NA | TRBV12-3/TRBV12-4
TGCGCCAGCAGAAGCGGGGGCGGCGCAGATACGCAGTATTTT | CASRSGGGADTQYF | TRBJ2-3 | NA | TRBD2 | TRBV5-1
TGCGCCAGCAGCCTGAGGCCCGAGACAGGGAACAATGAGCAGTTCTTC | CASSLRPETGNNEQFF | TRBJ2-1 | NA | TRBD1 | TRBV5-1
TGTGCCAGCAGTGGGGCGACAGGGACTCCCGCCTCCTACGAGCAGTACTTC | CASSGATGTPASYEQYF | TRBJ2-7 | NA | NA | TRBV2
TGTGCCAGCAGCTTAACTGAAGCTTTCTTT | CASSLTEAFF | TRBJ1-1 | many | NA | TRBV6-6
TGTGCCAGCAGCTTAACAGGGACAGTCCAAGAGACCCAGTACTTC | CASSLTGTVQETQYF | TRBJ2-5 | many | TRBD1 | TRBV7-3
TGTGCCAGCAGCCAAAACTTGGCGGCAACAGATACGCAGTATTTT | CASSQNLAATDTQYF | TRBJ2-3 | many | NA | TRBV14
TGTGCCAGCTGTTTAGACAGGGGGCGCGGGAATACGCAGTATTTT | CASCLDRGRGNTQYF | TRBJ2-3 | NA | TRBD1 | TRBV6-5
TGTGCCAGCAGTTTCGGGACTCCGGGCGGTTTGGAGACCCAGTACTTC | CASSFGTPGGLETQYF | TRBJ2-5 | NA | NA | TRBV25-1
TGTGCCACCAGCAGAGGCGACAGGGGTGACTATGGCTACACCTTC | CATSRGDRGDYGYTF | TRBJ1-2 | many | TRBD1 | TRBV15
TGTGCCATCAGTGAAAACAGGGGCCGACAAGAGACCCAGTACTTC | CAISENRGRQETQYF | TRBJ2-5 | many | TRBD1 | TRBV10-3
TGCAGCGTCGGCGCTCAGGGGTACTACGAGCAGTACTTC | CSVGAQGYYEQYF | TRBJ2-7 | NA | NA | TRBV29-1
TGTGCCAGCAGTGAGGGGGTACGCGCAGATACGCAGTATTTT | CASSEGVRADTQYF | TRBJ2-3 | NA | NA | TRBV12-3/TRBV12-4
TGTGCCAGCAGTGAATCCCGGGGCAGTGGGGCCAACGTCCTGACTTTC | CASSESRGSGANVLTF | TRBJ2-6 | many | NA | TRBV25-1
TGCAGTGCCCAGACGAGCGGGGGGATTTACGAGCAGTACTTC | CSAQTSGGIYEQYF | TRBJ2-7 | once | TRBD2 | TRBV20-1
TGCAACGTTGAAGATCACAGAATCTCCTACGAGCAGTACTTC | CNVEDHRISYEQYF | TRBJ2-7 | NA | NA | TRBV29-1
TGTGCCAGCAGCTTCCGGGGGGCCGAGGACACTGAAGCTTTCTTT | CASSFRGAEDTEAFF | TRBJ1-1 | NA | NA | TRBV7-9
TGTGCCAGCAGCTCGAGATCTGCAGGAAAAGCTTTCTTT | CASSSRSAGKAFF | TRBJ1-1 | many | NA | TRBV7-9
TGTGCCGGCAGGCGGACAGGGGGCGAGCAGTACTTC | CAGRRTGGEQYF | TRBJ2-7 | NA | TRBD1 | TRBV6-2/TRBV6-3
TGCAGTGCTAGAGATGGCAGGAAGGGGGACTACAATGAGCAGTTCTTC | CSARDGRKGDYNEQFF | TRBJ2-1 | NA | NA | TRBV20-1
TGTGCCAGCAGGGGGGGACAGGGGAGCTATGGCTACACCTTC | CASRGGQGSYGYTF | TRBJ1-2 | few | TRBD1 | TRBV28
TGTGCCATCAGCGCTGCGGGGGAAAACTATGGCTACACCTTC | CAISAAGENYGYTF | TRBJ1-2 | NA | NA | TRBV10-3
TGTGCCAGCAGATTTACAGGGACCGATACGCAGTATTTT | CASRFTGTDTQYF | TRBJ2-3 | many | NA | TRBV27
TGCAGTGCTAGACTCCGGGTAGCGGGGACCCAGTCGCAGTTCTTC | CSARLRVAGTQSQFF | TRBJ2-1 | many | TRBD2 | TRBV20-1
TGTGCCAGCAGCCAGAGGGGGCCCTCATCTGGCTACACCTTC | CASSQRGPSSGYTF | TRBJ1-2 | many | TRBD1 | TRBV3-1
TGTGCCAGCACTACAGGATGGGGTTACAATGAGCAGTTCTTC | CASTTGWGYNEQFF | TRBJ2-1 | many | NA | TRBV6-1
TGCGCCAGCAGCTCGGGACTAGCGGGGGGACCAAGCTCCTACGAGCAGTTCTTC | CASSSGLAGGPSSYEQFF | TRBJ2-1 | NA | TRBD2 | TRBV5-1
TGCGCCAGCAGCCAAGATATGGGGGGGCCGACAGATACGCAGTATTTT | CASSQDMGGPTDTQYF | TRBJ2-3 | many | NA | TRBV4-3
TGCGCCAGCAGCCCTCGAGTGGACAGGCGAGGGGAGACCCAGTACTTC | CASSPRVDRRGETQYF | TRBJ2-5 | few | TRBD1 | TRBV5-1
TGTGCCAGCAGGGAAGCGGGACAGGGGGTTAAAGAGCAGTACTTC | CASREAGQGVKEQYF | TRBJ2-5 | NA | TRBD1 | TRBV7-2
TGTGCCAGCAGCCAAGATATCGGTGTCCAGACTGCGCAGTTCTTC | CASSQDIGVQTAQFF | TRBJ2-1 | few | NA | TRBV4-2
TGTGCCAGCAGGCCGGGCGGGGGGGGCACAGATACGCAGTATTTT | CASRPGGGGTDTQYF | TRBJ2-3 | NA | TRBD2 | TRBV28
TGCGCCAGCAGCGGGGGGGTACGTACGAACACTGAAGCTTTCTTT | CASSGGVRTNTEAFF | TRBJ1-1 | many | NA | TRBV5-1
TGCGCCAGCAGCTTGGTAGCGGCCCTTTACAATGAGCAGTTCTTC | CASSLVAALYNEQFF | TRBJ2-1 | NA | NA | TRBV5-1
TGTGCCAGCAGCTTAGGGCCCGGGGACTATGGCTACACCTTC | CASSLGPGDYGYTF | TRBJ1-2 | many | NA | TRBV7-3
TGTGCCATCAGTGAGTCGAACGGGGGAGCCCAGCATTTT | CAISESNGGAQHF | TRBJ1-5 | NA | NA | TRBV10-3
TGCGCCAGCAGCCAAGATCGGGCGGGCACCGGGGAGCTGTTTTTT | CASSQDRAGTGELFF | TRBJ2-2 | many | NA | TRBV4-3
TGCAGCGTTGGTGAGGATTCGAACACTGAAGCTTTCTTT | CSVGEDSNTEAFF | TRBJ1-1 | many | NA | TRBV29-1
TGCGCCAGCACTCGAAGTGAGGGGTATGGCTACACCTTC | CASTRSEGYGYTF | TRBJ1-2 | many | NA | TRBV4-1
TGTGCCACCAGCAGAGGCCAGTGGGTAGGAGAGCAGTTCTTC | CATSRGQWVGEQFF | TRBJ2-1 | many | NA | TRBV15